This entry lists 2 T cell receptor beta chains sequenced from one sample in a study of T cell responses to AZD1222 COVID-19 vaccine. This table comes from immunoSEQ multiplex PCR, and its TCRdb copy is limited to in-frame clones, with some not included. The sample records approximately 160,000 clones, around 88% being singletons. Sequenced here: peripheral blood, sampled on day 0 of MenACWY control vaccination. All receptors come from an adult in good health.

The genes are TRBV30 and TRBJ2-7; D is uncertain. The V gene's germline CDR1 is GTSNPN and CDR2 SVGIG (reference sequence). The germline V and J ends were trimmed by 2 bases and 2 bases, with 13 bases remaining between them. The CDR3 has 14 amino acids. CDR3 loop: CAWSNLGFTYEQYF. Here the CDR3 DNA reads TGTGCCTGGAGTAATTTGGGGTTTACCTACGAGCAGTACTTC. Combining the CDR3 with reference TRBV30 and TRBJ2-7 gives the whole variable domain SQTIHQWPATLVQPVGSPLSLECTVEGTSNPNLYWYRQAAGRGLQLLFYSVGIGQISSEVPQNLSASRPQDRQFILSSKKLLLSDSGFYLCAWSNLGFTYEQYFGPGTRLTVT.

This clone was seen only once. The chain has TRBV4-3 and TRBJ2-1, with 15 bases fitting TRBD2. V shed 1 base, J shed 8 bases, and the junction held 9 bases outside the gene matches. The CDR3 length is 18 residues. The germline V gene has CDR1 LGHNA and CDR2 YSLEER. The CDR3 sequence is CASSQGPWGLAGGDEQFF. CDR3 coding DNA: TGCGCCAGCAGCCAAGGACCTTGGGGACTAGCGGGGGGTGATGAGCAGTTCTTC.